Sequencing of this T cell receptor beta chain was carried out in a study of T cell repertoires in cytomegalovirus infection. At the level of the study: Both a matching HLA type and CMV infection were indicated by public TCR beta signatures.

Notes on the study in general: In two of eight donors, the top clonotype was HLA-C-restricted CMV-specific. Cumulative frequency of public TCR beta families picked out carriers of CMV plus the relevant HLA.

TCRdb ran MiXCR on the reads and lists one entry per CDR3 protein. The sample has some 150,000 distinct CDR3 sequences; 23% are singletons. Of note for this clonotype: The antigen is not known.

The length of the CDR3 is 14 residues. Trimming removed 8 bases from V and 6 bases from J, with 17 bases in between. Germline lookup yields CDR1 MDHEN and CDR2 SYDVKM. This receptor was identified in a human donor in good health (CMV status not recorded). Some clones in this sample may be carry-over from other donors' samples. Sequencing was carried out using PBMCs. The V and J genes are TRBV28 and TRBJ2-1; D is uncertain. The CDR3 spells CASLTLPRSNEQFF. The CDR3 DNA sequence: TGTGCCAGCCTCACGCTCCCCCGGAGCAATGAGCAGTTCTTC.